The text below deals with one TCR beta chain. CDR3 size: 14 residues. CDR1 SNHLY and CDR2 FYNNEI come from the germline V gene. The ends were cut back, 4 bases at V and 3 bases at J, with 10 bases in the middle. The assay was immunoSEQ multiplex PCR, and TCRdb's table has in-frame clones only and misses some. The sample contains 300,000 to 400,000 clones, roughly 87% of which appear only once. Residents of approximately 25 US areas, aged about 18 to 95 years, made up the participants. In Cohort 3, a recovered donor had either two negative PCRs, clearance, or symptom resolution. This record belongs to a study of blood T cell repertoires in COVID-19. Looking at the study overall: From T cells, B-cell-depleted T cells, or PBMCs came the material, which was cDNA or gDNA.

Sequencing used PBMCs or T cells enriched from blood (not recorded which). The chain combines TRBV2 with TRBJ1-5; tentatively, D is TRBD1 (6 bases). This TCR was recovered from a woman aged 25 to 39 who had recovered from COVID-19. CDR3 region: CASSVPGANQPQHF. As DNA, the CDR3 is TGTGCCAGCAGTGTGCCAGGGGCCAATCAGCCCCAGCATTTT.